This TCR beta chain was captured in a study of CD8+ T cells in alopecia areata. About this clone: Its antigen is as yet unknown.

The CDR3 covers 12 residues. The V end was cut by 2 bases, the J end by 9 bases, with 5 bases between. Germline CDR1 reads MNHEY; CDR2 reads SVGAGI. Study-wide results and caveats: Lesional scalp, especially alopecia totalis/universalis, showed higher clonality than normal scalp. Compared with mice, patients displayed less clear TCR sharing, possibly for HLA-related reasons.

Extracted RNA was reverse transcribed into cDNA, the sequencing template. Some clones are missing from TCRdb's copy, which holds only in-frame ones; the method was immunoSEQ multiplex PCR. The table has around 35,000 clones, less than 55% seen once; the top ten hold about 1.7%. Sorting separated CD25+CD127- cells from the CD4+ cells of four or five patients. The investigators collected lesional scalp punch biopsies and peripheral blood from alopecia areata patients. CD4+ and CD8+ T cells were sorted from PBMCs stained for CD3, CD4 and CD8. The sequenced material came from CD4+ Tregs sorted from blood. This receptor was obtained from a human donor with alopecia areata. The rearrangement uses TRBV6-5 and TRBJ1-6, with D perhaps matching TRBD1 (5 bases). The CDR3 nucleotides are TGTGCCAGCAGTTACAGGGGTTCACCCCTCCACTTT. Amino acids: CASSYRGSPLHF.